What follows are 11 T cell receptor beta chains derived from one specimen sequenced in a study of CXCR4 blockade with PD-1 therapy in pancreatic cancer. Produced via immunoSEQ multiplex PCR; TCRdb's table is partial and in-frame only. This table has about 15,000 clones, over 60% appearing once. Sequencing was performed on tumor tissue. These receptor sequences come from a human donor with pancreatic ductal adenocarcinoma.

The chain carries TRBV23-1 and TRBJ2-1; the match to TRBD1 covers 9 bases. TRBV23-1 counts as an open reading frame of uncertain function. The V segment lost 3 bases and the J segment 4 bases; nucleotides outside the gene matches: 7. The CDR3 is 16 residues long. CDR3: CASSHSGTGRYNEQFF. CDR3 bases: TGCGCCAGCAGTCATTCCGGGACAGGGCGATACAATGAGCAGTTCTTC.

CDR3 protein: CASSPFGTLNTEAFF. CDR3 sequence (DNA): TGTGCCAGCTCACCATTTGGGACATTGAACACTGAAGCTTTCTTT. V usage is TRBV18 and J usage is TRBJ1-1; maybe TRBD1 (6 bases). The CDR3 runs to 15 residues. The V gene lost 2 bases and the J gene lost 0 bases, with 10 bases spanning the gap. Germline assignment: CDR1 KGHSH and CDR2 LQKENI.

The chain carries TRBV19 and TRBJ2-2; the match to TRBD2 covers 9 bases. The CDR3 runs to 15 residues. Unmatched junction bases numbered 6, after V lost 4 bases and J lost 6 bases. Germline V CDR1 and CDR2: LNHDA, SQIVND (reference sequence). Here the CDR3 DNA reads TGTGCCAGTAGTACGCCGGGACTAGCTGCCGGGGAGCTGTTTTTT. Translation: CASSTPGLAAGELFF.

Worth noting for this clone: Germline and junction disagree at one end, which may indicate a read error. This chain connects TRBV19 to TRBJ1-1; D is undetermined. This CDR3 has 15 residues. Germline V CDR1 and CDR2: LNHDA, SQIVND (reference sequence). CDR3 nucleotides: TGTACCAGTAACTACCGTCAGGATCGGAACACTGAAGCTTTCTTT. Translation gives CTSNYRQDRNTEAFF.

A remark on this clone: At one end the junction does not follow the germline gene, possibly because of a read error. The J gene is TRBJ2-1, the V gene TRBV28; D is perhaps TRBD1 or TRBD2 (5 bases each). Germline V CDR1 and CDR2: MDHEN, SYDVKM. The length of the CDR3 is 14 residues. The chain's CDR3 is CASSLGRGANGQFF. The CDR3 DNA sequence: TGTGCCAGCAGTTTAGGGAGAGGGGCCAATGGGCAGTTCTTC.

The count of this clone is one. This chain joins TRBV19 and TRBJ1-5, with a tentative D call TRBD1 (6 bases). CDR1 is LNHDA and CDR2 is SQIVND in the germline V gene (reference sequence). V was cut by 6 bases and J by 5 bases, with 17 bases left in between. The CDR3 extends over 15 amino acids. The CDR3 spells CASSHRQESDQPQHF. The CDR3 coding sequence is TGTGCCAGTAGCCACCGACAGGAGTCCGATCAGCCCCAGCATTTT.

The chain joins TRBV30 to TRBJ1-1, with a weak D call TRBD1 (6 bases). Looked up from germline, CDR1 is GTSNPN and CDR2 is SVGIG (reference sequence). Trimming shortened V by 2 bases and J by 0 bases, and 13 bases separated the two germline ends. The CDR3 extends over 15 amino acids. The CDR3, as DNA: TGTGCCTGGAGTTTCCCGGACAGACTGAACACTGAAGCTTTCTTT. Its protein is CAWSFPDRLNTEAFF. Combining the CDR3 with reference TRBV30 and TRBJ1-1 gives the whole variable domain SQTIHQWPATLVQPVGSPLSLECTVEGTSNPNLYWYRQAAGRGLQLLFYSVGIGQISSEVPQNLSASRPQDRQFILSSKKLLLSDSGFYLCAWSFPDRLNTEAFFGQGTRLTVV.

This chain links TRBV19 with TRBJ2-3; no definite D call. The length of the CDR3 is 16 residues. V was cut by 5 bases and J by 0 bases, with 15 bases left in between. The germline gives CDR1 LNHDA, CDR2 SQIVND (reference sequence). The CDR3 nucleotides are TGTGCCAGTAGTTCCCCACTATTCTCTAGCACAGATACGCAGTATTTT. The encoded protein is CASSSPLFSSTDTQYF.

This clone was seen only a few times. Relative to the germline gene, one junction end is altered; a read error may explain this. The genes are TRBV18 and TRBJ1-4; D is possibly TRBD1 (5 bases). The CDR3 sequence is 14 residues long. Germline CDR1 KGHSH, CDR2 LQKENI. DNA of the CDR3: TGTGCCAGCTCACCGGGACCAACCAATGAAAAACTGTTTTTT. Protein: CASSPGPTNEKLFF.

The chain recombines TRBV6-8 with TRBJ2-6; possibly TRBD1 for D (6 bases). Per germline, CDR1 MNHGY and CDR2 SAAAGT. This CDR3 has 13 residues. The V end was cut by 10 bases, the J end by 1 base, with 8 bases between. CDR3 loop: CATGQSGANVLTF. In DNA, the CDR3 is TGTGCCACTGGACAGTCTGGGGCCAACGTCCTGACTTTC.

The rearrangement joins TRBV19 to TRBJ2-2, with TRBD2 as a possible D gene (5 bases). Germline CDR1 is LNHDA and CDR2 is SQIVND (reference sequence). The length of the CDR3 is 12 residues. The V end lost 6 bases, the J end lost 5 bases, and 7 bases lay between the germline ends. The CDR3 DNA follows: TGTGCCAGTAGGAGGAGGACCGGGGAGCTGTTTTTT. Translation gives CASRRRTGELFF.